The present TCR beta chain was sequenced within a study of T cells after yellow fever vaccination (dated by TCRdb to the late 2010s). Describing the broader study: Memory subsets (EM, EMRA, CM and Tscm) were sorted on a BD FACS Aria III using CD3, CD45RA, CCR7 and CD95 staining. Memory subsets were sorted on days 0, 15 and 45 and at 18 months following primary vaccination, and on days 0, 15 and 45 following the 30-year booster. To follow T-cell clones before and after both primary and booster YFV17D yellow fever vaccination, bulk TCR alpha and beta repertoires underwent longitudinal sequencing. Blood was drawn at multiple timepoints before and after primary and secondary immunization, with bulk PBMC replicates and cell subsets isolated. The SMART-Seq v4 Ultra Low Input RNA kit was used to prepare libraries from fractions with low cell numbers. The cohort comprised two healthy male donors, one aged 18 to 30 and one aged 30 to 40 years. Broad study findings and their caveats: A small share of clonotypes occurred in both CD4 and CD8 compartments, likely arising from convergent recombination. Compared with the primary T-cell response, the secondary T-cell response was weaker but faster, peaking on day 5 rather than day 15. In the sorted memory subsets on day 0, nearly all vaccine-responding clonotypes were below the level of detection. Most clones expanded after primary vaccination were re-detected after the booster (around 96% of CD4 and 80% to 90% of CD8), suggesting broad memory maintenance. FACS-sorted repertoires could contain abundant contaminating clonotypes from the bulk population, so computational filtering was required. Because only two donors were included in the study, the extent to which the findings can be generalized is limited.

TCR cDNA was synthesized by 5'RACE template switching, through which a universal primer site and unique molecular identifiers were introduced. cDNA synthesis was primed from both the TCR alpha and TCR beta constant segments. Library amplification used two PCR steps, and the second PCR step added sample barcodes and sequencing adapters. Sequencing of libraries was performed on Illumina HiSeq 2500 (2x100 bp) or NovaSeq (2x150 bp). The study's own analysis went as follows. MIGEC was used to demultiplex reads and collapse the reads into UMI consensus sequences, and MiXCR was used for V(D)J alignment. Using edgeR on replicate PBMC samples, clonotypes were called vaccine-responding if FDR was below 0.01 and the log2 fold change was above 5 up to day 15. Bulk clonotypes were assigned CD4 or CD8 identity according to which sequenced CD4 or CD8 repertoire held them at higher abundance. To estimate how each clone was distributed across memory phenotypes, clonotype frequencies in memory subsets were weighted by FACS-sorted cell numbers. TCRdb trimmed the raw reads at Q25, called clones with MiXCR and kept productive beta chains. One record per CDR3 amino acid sequence lists the most common genes and DNA. Here the V and J calls rest on TCRdb's processing, not on the authors' analysis. For this sample there are around 26,000 distinct CDR3 sequences; less than 4% appear just once. The top ten clones comprise 0.98% of the sample.

The sample's treatment or condition, from its label and the paper: live attenuated yellow fever vaccine strain. PBMCs were isolated from peripheral blood using a standard Ficoll-Paque protocol. For sorted memory subsets, RNA extraction was done with the RNeasy Micro Kit. The junction carries 23 bases between V and J, which are trimmed by 3 bases and 3 bases respectively. The germline V gene yields MDHEN for CDR1 and SYDVKM for CDR2. The CDR3 spans 18 residues, from the cysteine through the phenylalanine. Just the 54-base CDR3 DNA is kept, in frame starting at base 1. This clonotype was seen ten or more times. The sample holds no much larger clone one base away, and base qualities are not on file.

The chain couples TRBV28 to TRBJ2-5, with a weak D call of TRBD2 (6 bases match). This sequence was found in a man aged 18 to 30 who received the YFV17D yellow fever vaccine. This specimen consisted of PBMCs, either bulk or a sorted T-cell subset (CD4+, CD8+, memory, or dextramer-sorted; not recorded which), obtained 35 to 50 days after the first yellow fever vaccination. Read as DNA, the sequence is TGTGCCAGCAGTTTTTGGTATCGGGGTTCTCAGCGGGAAGAGACCCAGTACTTC. It specifies CASSFWYRGSQREETQYF.